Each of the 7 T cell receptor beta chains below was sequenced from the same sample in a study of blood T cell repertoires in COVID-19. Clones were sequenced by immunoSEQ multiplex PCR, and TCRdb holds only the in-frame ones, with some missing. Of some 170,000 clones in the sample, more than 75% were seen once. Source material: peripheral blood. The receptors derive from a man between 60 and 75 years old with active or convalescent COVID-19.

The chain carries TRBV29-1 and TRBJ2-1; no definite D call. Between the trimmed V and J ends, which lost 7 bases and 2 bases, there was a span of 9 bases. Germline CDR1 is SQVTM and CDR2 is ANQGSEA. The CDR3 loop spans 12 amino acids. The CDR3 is CSATRAYNEQFF. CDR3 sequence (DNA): TGCAGCGCAACCCGGGCCTACAATGAGCAGTTCTTC.

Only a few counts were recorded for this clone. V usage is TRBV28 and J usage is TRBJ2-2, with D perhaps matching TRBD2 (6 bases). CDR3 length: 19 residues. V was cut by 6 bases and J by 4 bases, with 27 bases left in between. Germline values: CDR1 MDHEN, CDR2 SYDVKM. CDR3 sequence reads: CASSHLPEGGVRGTGELFF. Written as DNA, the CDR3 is TGTGCCAGCAGCCACCTCCCGGAGGGAGGAGTCCGGGGCACCGGGGAGCTGTTTTTT. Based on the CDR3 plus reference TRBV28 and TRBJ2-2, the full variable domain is DVKVTQSSRYLVKRTGEKVFLECVQDMDHENMFWYRQDPGLGLRLIYFSYDVKMKEKGDIPEGYSVSREKKERFSLILESASTNQTSMYLCASSHLPEGGVRGTGELFFGEGSRLTVL.

CDR3 in DNA: TGCGCCAGCAGAACCGGACTAGCGGGGGAACAGACCCAGTACTTC. This encodes CASRTGLAGEQTQYF. The chain employs TRBV5-1 and TRBJ2-5; 13 nucleotides line up with TRBD2. Germline V lookup: CDR1 SGHRS, CDR2 YFSETQ. The CDR3 is made up of 15 amino acids. V shed 5 bases, J shed 6 bases, and the junction held 7 bases outside the gene matches.

The chain's CDR3 is CAWRERTGDYNEQFF. Written as DNA, the CDR3 is TGTGCCTGGAGGGAACGGACAGGAGATTATAATGAGCAGTTCTTC. This rearrangement joins TRBV30 to TRBJ2-1; TRBD1 aligns across 7 bases. V was clipped by 3 bases and J by 7 bases; unmatched bases: 12. CDR3 length: 15 amino acids. Germline V gene data show CDR1 as GTSNPN and CDR2 as SVGIG (reference sequence).

The CDR3 spells CASSYSAELETQYF. CDR3 in DNA: TGTGCCAGCAGTTACTCTGCGGAATTGGAGACCCAGTACTTC. J is TRBJ2-5 and V is TRBV6-6; D is uncertain. The ends were cut back, 0 bases at V and 5 bases at J, with 10 bases in the middle. CDR1 MNHNY and CDR2 SVGAGI come from the germline V gene (reference sequence). The CDR3 totals 14 residues.

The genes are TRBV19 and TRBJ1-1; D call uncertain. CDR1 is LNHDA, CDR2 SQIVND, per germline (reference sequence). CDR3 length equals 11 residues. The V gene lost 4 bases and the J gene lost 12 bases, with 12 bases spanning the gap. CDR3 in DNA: TGTGCCAGTAGTACCCCGGTCAAGACTTTCTTT. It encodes CASSTPVKTFF.

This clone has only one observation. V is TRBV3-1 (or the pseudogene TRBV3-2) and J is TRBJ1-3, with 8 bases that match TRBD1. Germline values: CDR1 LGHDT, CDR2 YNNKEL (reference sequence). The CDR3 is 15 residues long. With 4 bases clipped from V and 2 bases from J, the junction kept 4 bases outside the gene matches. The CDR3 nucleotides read TGTGCCAGCAGCCCAACGACAGGGGCTGGAAACACCATATATTTT. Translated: CASSPTTGAGNTIYF.